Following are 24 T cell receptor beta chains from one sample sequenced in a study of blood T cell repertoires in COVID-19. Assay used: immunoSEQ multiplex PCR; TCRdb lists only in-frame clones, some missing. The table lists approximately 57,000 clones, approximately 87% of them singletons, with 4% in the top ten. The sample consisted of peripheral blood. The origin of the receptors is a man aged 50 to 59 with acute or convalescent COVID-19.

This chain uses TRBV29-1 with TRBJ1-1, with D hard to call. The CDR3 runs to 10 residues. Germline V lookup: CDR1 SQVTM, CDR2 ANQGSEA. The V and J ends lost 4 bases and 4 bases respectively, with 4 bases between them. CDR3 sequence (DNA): TGCAGCGTTGCAGTCACTGAAGCTTTCTTT. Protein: CSVAVTEAFF.

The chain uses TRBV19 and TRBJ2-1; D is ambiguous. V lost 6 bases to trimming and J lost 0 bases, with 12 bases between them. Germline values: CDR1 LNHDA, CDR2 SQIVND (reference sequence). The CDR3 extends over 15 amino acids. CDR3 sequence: CASSTTSTSYNEQFF. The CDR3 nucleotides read TGTGCCAGTAGCACTACTTCTACCTCCTACAATGAGCAGTTCTTC.

The CDR3 loop reads CASSNPGGLGNTIYF. CDR3 nucleotide sequence: TGTGCCAGCAGTAACCCCGGTGGGCTCGGAAACACCATATATTTT. The V and J genes are TRBV25-1 and TRBJ1-3, with D unclear. The CDR3 sequence is 15 residues long. The V gene lost 5 bases and the J gene lost 4 bases, with 15 bases spanning the gap. CDR1 MGHDK and CDR2 SYGVNS come from the germline V gene.

CDR3 protein: CASSLVRTGGHEQYF. DNA for the CDR3: TGTGCCAGCAGCTTAGTGAGGACAGGGGGCCACGAGCAGTACTTC. This chain uses TRBV11-2 with TRBJ2-7; 11 positions match TRBD1. This CDR3 comprises 15 residues. J lost 5 bases, V lost 1 base, and 4 bases had no gene match. In germline, CDR1 is SGHAT, CDR2 FQNNGV.

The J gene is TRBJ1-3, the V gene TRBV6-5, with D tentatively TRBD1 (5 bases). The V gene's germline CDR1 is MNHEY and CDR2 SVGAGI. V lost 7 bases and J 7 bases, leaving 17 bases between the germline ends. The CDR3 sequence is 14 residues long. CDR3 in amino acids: CASTKGAMGNTIYF. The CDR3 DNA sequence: TGTGCCAGCACTAAAGGGGCGATGGGGAACACCATATATTTT.

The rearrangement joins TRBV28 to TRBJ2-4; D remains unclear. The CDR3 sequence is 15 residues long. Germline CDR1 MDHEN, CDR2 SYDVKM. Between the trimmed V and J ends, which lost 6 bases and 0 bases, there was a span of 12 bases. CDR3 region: CASSHVPGAKNIQYF. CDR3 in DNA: TGTGCCAGCAGCCATGTTCCGGGAGCCAAAAACATTCAGTACTTC.

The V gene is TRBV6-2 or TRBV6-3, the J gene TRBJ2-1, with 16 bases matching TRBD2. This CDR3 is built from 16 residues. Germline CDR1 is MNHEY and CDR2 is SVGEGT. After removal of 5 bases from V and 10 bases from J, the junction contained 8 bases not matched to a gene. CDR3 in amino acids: CASSREGLAGGGEQFF. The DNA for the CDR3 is TGTGCCAGCAGTAGAGAGGGACTAGCGGGAGGGGGGGAGCAGTTCTTC.

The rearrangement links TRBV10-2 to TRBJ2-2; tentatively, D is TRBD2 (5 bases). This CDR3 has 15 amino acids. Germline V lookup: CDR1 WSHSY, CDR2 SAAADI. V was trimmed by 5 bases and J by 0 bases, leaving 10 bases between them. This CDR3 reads CASSLAFANTGELFF. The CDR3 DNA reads TGCGCCAGCAGTTTAGCGTTCGCGAACACCGGGGAGCTGTTTTTT.

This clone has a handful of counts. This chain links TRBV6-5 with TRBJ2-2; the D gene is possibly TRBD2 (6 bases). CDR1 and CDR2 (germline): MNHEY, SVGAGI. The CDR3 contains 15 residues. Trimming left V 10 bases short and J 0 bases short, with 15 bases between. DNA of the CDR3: TGTGCCACCCAGGGAGGATCGACGAACACCGGGGAGCTGTTTTTT. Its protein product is CATQGGSTNTGELFF.

The CDR3 sequence is CASSPRLAPEQQYF. CDR3 in DNA: TGTGCCAGCAGCCCAAGACTAGCCCCAGAACAGCAGTACTTC. V usage is TRBV9 and J usage is TRBJ2-7, with 7 positions matching TRBD2. The junction had 12 bases not matched to a gene; V was cut back by 4 bases and J by 8 bases. The CDR3 is 14 residues long. The germline CDR1 and CDR2 sequences are SGDLS and YYNGEE.

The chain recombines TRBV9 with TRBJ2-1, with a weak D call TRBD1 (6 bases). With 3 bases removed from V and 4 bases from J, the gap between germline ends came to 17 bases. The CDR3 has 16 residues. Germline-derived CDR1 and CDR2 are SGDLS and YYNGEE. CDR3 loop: CASSARGSTFYNEQFF. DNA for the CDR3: TGTGCCAGCAGCGCCAGGGGCTCTACCTTTTACAATGAGCAGTTCTTC. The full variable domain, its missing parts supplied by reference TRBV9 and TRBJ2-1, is DSGVTQTPKHLITATGQRVTLRCSPRSGDLSVYWYQQSLDQGLQFLIQYYNGEERAKGNILERFSAQQFPDLHSELNLSSLELGDSALYFCASSARGSTFYNEQFFGPGTRLTVL.

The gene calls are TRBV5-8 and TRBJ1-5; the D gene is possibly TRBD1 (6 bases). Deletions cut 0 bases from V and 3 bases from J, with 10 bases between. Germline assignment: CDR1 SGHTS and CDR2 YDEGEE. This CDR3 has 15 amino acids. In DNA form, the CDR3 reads TGTGCCAGCAGCTTGGGCAGGGGACCCAATCAGCCCCAGCATTTT. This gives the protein CASSLGRGPNQPQHF.

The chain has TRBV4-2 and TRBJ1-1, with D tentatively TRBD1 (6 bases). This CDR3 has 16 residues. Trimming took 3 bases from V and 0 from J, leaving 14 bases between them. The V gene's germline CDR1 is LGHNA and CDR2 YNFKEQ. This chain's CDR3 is CASSQDHRVMNTEAFF. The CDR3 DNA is TGTGCCAGCAGCCAGGACCACAGGGTTATGAACACTGAAGCTTTCTTT.

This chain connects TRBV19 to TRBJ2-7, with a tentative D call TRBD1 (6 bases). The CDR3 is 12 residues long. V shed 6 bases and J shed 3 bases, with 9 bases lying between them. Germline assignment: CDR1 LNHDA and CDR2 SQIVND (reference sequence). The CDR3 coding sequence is TGTGCCAGTAGGGACAGAAACTACGAGCAGTACTTC. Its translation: CASRDRNYEQYF.

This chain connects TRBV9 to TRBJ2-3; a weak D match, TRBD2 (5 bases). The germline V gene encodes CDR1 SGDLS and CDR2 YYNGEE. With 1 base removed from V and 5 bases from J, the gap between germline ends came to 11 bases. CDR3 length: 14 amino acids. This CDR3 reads CASSVTDLIDTQYF. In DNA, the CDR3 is TGTGCCAGCAGCGTAACGGACTTAATAGATACGCAGTATTTT. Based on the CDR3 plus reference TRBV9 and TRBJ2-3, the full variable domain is DSGVTQTPKHLITATGQRVTLRCSPRSGDLSVYWYQQSLDQGLQFLIQYYNGEERAKGNILERFSAQQFPDLHSELNLSSLELGDSALYFCASSVTDLIDTQYFGPGTRLTVL.

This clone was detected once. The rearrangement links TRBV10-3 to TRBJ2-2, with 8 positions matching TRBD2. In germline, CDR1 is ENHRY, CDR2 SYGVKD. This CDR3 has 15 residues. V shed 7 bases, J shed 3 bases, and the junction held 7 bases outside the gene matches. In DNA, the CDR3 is TGTGCCATCAAAGGGGGACTAGAAGACACCGGGGAGCTGTTTTTT. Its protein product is CAIKGGLEDTGELFF.

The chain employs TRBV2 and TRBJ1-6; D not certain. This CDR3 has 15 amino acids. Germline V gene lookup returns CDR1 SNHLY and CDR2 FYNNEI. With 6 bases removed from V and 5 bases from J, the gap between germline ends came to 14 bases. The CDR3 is CASSPVPLDNSPLHF. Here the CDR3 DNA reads TGTGCCAGCAGCCCAGTTCCCCTAGATAATTCACCCCTCCACTTT.

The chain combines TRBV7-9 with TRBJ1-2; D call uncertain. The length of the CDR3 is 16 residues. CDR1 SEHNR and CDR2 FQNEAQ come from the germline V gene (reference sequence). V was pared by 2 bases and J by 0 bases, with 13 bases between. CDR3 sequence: CASSLPLTGTNYGYTF. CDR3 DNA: TGTGCCAGCAGCTTACCTTTGACCGGGACTAACTATGGCTACACCTTC.

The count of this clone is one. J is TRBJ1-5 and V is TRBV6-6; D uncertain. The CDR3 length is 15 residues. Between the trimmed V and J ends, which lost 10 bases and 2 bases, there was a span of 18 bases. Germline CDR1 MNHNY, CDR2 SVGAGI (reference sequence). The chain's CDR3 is CATSLTGGGNQPQHF. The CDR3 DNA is TGTGCCACAAGCCTGACGGGCGGGGGCAATCAGCCCCAGCATTTT.

The CDR3 sequence is CASSLAESTAEETQYF. Here the CDR3 DNA reads TGTGCCAGCAGCTTAGCCGAATCGACAGCAGAAGAGACCCAGTACTTC. The rearrangement joins TRBV7-9 to TRBJ2-5; TRBD1 is a possible D gene (5 bases). The germline V and J ends were trimmed by 0 bases and 3 bases, with 14 bases remaining between them. CDR1 SEHNR and CDR2 FQNEAQ come from the germline V gene (reference sequence). The CDR3 covers 16 residues.

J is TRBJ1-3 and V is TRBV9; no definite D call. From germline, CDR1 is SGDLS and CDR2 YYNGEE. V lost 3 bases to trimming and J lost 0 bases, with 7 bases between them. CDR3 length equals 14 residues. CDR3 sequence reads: CASSEHNSGNTIYF. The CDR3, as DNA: TGTGCCAGCAGCGAACACAACTCTGGAAACACCATATATTTT.

CDR3 protein: CASSVDRARETQYF. CDR3 nucleotide sequence: TGTGCCAGCAGTGTTGACAGGGCGCGGGAGACCCAGTACTTC. The V gene is TRBV2, the J gene TRBJ2-5, with TRBD1 identical over 7 bases. The V gene's germline CDR1 is SNHLY and CDR2 FYNNEI. The CDR3 totals 14 residues. V lost 4 bases and J lost 5; bases outside the gene matches: 7.

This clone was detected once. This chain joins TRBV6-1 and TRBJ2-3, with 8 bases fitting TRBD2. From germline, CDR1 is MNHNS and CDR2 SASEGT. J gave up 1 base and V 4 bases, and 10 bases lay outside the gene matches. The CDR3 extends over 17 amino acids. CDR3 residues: CASSGAGGPLGTDTQYF. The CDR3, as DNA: TGTGCCAGCAGTGGGGCGGGGGGCCCCCTTGGCACAGATACGCAGTATTTT.

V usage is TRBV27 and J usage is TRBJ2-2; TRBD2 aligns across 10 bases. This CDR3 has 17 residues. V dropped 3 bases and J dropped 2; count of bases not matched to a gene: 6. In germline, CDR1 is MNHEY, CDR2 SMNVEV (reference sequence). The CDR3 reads CASSFALAGVNTGELFF. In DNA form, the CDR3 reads TGTGCCAGCAGTTTTGCTCTAGCGGGGGTAAACACCGGGGAGCTGTTTTTT.